Below, 8 T cell receptor beta chains from the same sample are listed, as sequenced in a study of shared clonotypes between healthy human individuals. The repertoire was sequenced with immunoSEQ multiplex PCR; TCRdb's copy has only in-frame clones and lacks some. The repertoire has about 580,000 clones, about 98% of them found once; the top ten carry 0.25% to 0.35%. CD45RO-negative, CCR7-selected cells formed the naive CD8 fraction, which excluded terminally differentiated effector memory CD45RA+ cells. Sequencing was performed on naive CD8+ T cells sorted from blood. Receptors were obtained from a man aged 25-45 years in good health.

V and J are TRBV19 and TRBJ2-7; D unresolved. Between the trimmed V and J ends, which lost 4 bases and 2 bases, there was a span of 9 bases. Germline V gene lookup returns CDR1 LNHDA and CDR2 SQIVND (reference sequence). The CDR3 length is 13 residues. DNA of the CDR3: TGTGCCAGTAGTACGGACCGACCCTACGAGCAGTACTTC. It codes for CASSTDRPYEQYF.

The chain couples TRBV7-9 to TRBJ2-1; no definite D call. Trimming pared 0 bases from V and 2 bases from J, leaving 8 bases between. The CDR3 loop spans 15 amino acids. Germline lookup yields CDR1 SEHNR and CDR2 FQNEAQ (reference sequence). CDR3 nucleotides: TGTGCCAGCAGCTTAGCACCCGCTACCTACAATGAGCAGTTCTTC. This codes for CASSLAPATYNEQFF.

This clone was seen once. The rearrangement uses TRBV7-3 and TRBJ2-1, with 9 positions matching TRBD1. The CDR3 runs to 20 residues. J gave up 0 bases and V 2 bases, and 14 bases lay outside the gene matches. From germline, CDR1 is SGHTA and CDR2 FQGTGA. In DNA form, the CDR3 reads TGTGCCAGCAGCTTACTCACCGGGACAGGGCTCGTAAGCTCCTACAATGAGCAGTTCTTC. It specifies CASSLLTGTGLVSSYNEQFF.

The chain combines TRBV27 with TRBJ2-1; D is undetermined. Germline CDR1 and CDR2: MNHEY and SMNVEV (reference sequence). V dropped 4 bases and J dropped 4 bases, with 11 bases sitting between them. This CDR3 has 14 residues. For the CDR3, the DNA is TGTGCCAGCAGTTCAGAGCAAACTTACAATGAGCAGTTCTTC. This gives the protein CASSSEQTYNEQFF.

This chain connects TRBV29-1 to TRBJ2-1, with 16 bases aligning to TRBD2. The V segment lost 8 bases and the J segment 0 bases; nucleotides outside the gene matches: 7. CDR1 is SQVTM and CDR2 is ANQGSEA in the germline V gene. The length of the CDR3 is 17 residues. DNA of the CDR3: TGCAGCCTCGAGGGACTAGCGGGAGGGCCCTCCTACAATGAGCAGTTCTTC. Encoded protein: CSLEGLAGGPSYNEQFF.

V gene TRBV11-2 combines with J gene TRBJ2-5, with D possibly matching TRBD1 (5 bases). The germline V gene encodes CDR1 SGHAT and CDR2 FQNNGV. The CDR3 is 14 amino acids. Trimming took 1 base from V and 4 from J, leaving 10 bases between them. The chain's CDR3 is CASSLGQGRETQYF. DNA of the CDR3: TGTGCCAGCAGCTTAGGGCAGGGTCGAGAGACCCAGTACTTC.

The genes are TRBV7-9 and TRBJ1-1, with unresolved D. V lost 3 bases and J 6 bases, leaving 14 bases between the germline ends. Per the germline V gene, CDR1 is SEHNR and CDR2 is FQNEAQ (reference sequence). The CDR3 spans 14 residues. The CDR3 is CASSFPRSGPEAFF. As DNA, the CDR3 is TGTGCCAGCAGCTTTCCGCGTTCCGGGCCTGAAGCTTTCTTT.

Concerning this clone: The same CDR3 can be traced to other DNA sequences in this sample. The chain combines TRBV7-9 with TRBJ2-7; no reliable D call. V lost 0 bases to trimming and J lost 3 bases, with 6 bases between them. Germline assignment: CDR1 SEHNR and CDR2 FQNEAQ (reference sequence). The CDR3 extends over 13 amino acids. The CDR3 DNA reads as TGTGCCAGCAGCTTAGCGAACAGCTACGAGCAGTACTTC. Translating gives CASSLANSYEQYF. The whole variable domain, remainder taken from reference TRBV7-9 and TRBJ2-7, is DTGVSQNPRHKITKRGQNVTFRCDPISEHNRLYWYRQTLGQGPEFLTYFQNEAQLEKSRLLSDRFSAERPKGSFSTLEIQRTEQGDSAMYLCASSLANSYEQYFGPGTRLTVT.